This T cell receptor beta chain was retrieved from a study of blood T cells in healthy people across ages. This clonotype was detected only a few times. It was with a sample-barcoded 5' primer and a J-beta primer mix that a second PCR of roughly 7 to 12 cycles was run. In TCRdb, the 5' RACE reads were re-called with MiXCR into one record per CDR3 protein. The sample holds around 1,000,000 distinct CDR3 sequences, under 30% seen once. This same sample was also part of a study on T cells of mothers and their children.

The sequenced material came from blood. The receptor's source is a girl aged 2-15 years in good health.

The CDR3 DNA reads as TGTGCCATCAGAGTTGGACAGAACACTGAAGCTTTCTTT. Translated, it gives CAIRVGQNTEAFF. The chain recombines TRBV10-3 with TRBJ1-1; possibly TRBD1 for D (5 bases). Per germline, CDR1 ENHRY and CDR2 SYGVKD. Trimming pared 6 bases from V and 1 base from J, leaving 9 bases between. The CDR3 sequence is 13 residues long.